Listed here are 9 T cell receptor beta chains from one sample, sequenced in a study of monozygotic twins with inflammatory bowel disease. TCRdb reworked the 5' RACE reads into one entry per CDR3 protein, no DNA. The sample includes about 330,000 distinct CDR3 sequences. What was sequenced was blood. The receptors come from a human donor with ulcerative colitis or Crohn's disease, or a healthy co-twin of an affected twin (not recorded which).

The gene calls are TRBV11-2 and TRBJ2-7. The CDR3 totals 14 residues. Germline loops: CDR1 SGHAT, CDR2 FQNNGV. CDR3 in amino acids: CASSLAVGAYEQYF.

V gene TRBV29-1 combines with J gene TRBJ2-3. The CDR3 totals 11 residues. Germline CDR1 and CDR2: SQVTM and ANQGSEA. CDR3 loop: CSVEQVDTQYF.

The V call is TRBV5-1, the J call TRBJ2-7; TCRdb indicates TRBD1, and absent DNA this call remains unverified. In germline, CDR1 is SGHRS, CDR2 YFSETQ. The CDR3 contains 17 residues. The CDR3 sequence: CASSSGTGTLNSEEQYF.

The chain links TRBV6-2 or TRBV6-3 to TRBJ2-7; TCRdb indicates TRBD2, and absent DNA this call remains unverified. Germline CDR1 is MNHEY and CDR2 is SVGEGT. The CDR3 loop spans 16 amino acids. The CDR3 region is CASSYLRQKSPYEQYF.

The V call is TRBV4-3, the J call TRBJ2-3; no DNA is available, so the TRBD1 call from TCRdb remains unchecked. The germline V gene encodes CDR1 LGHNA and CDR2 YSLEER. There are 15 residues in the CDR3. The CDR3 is CASSQGPGGTDTQYF.

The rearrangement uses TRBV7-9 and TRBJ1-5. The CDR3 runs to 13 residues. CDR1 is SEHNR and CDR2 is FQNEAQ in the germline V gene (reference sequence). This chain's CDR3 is CASSFGAHGPQHF.

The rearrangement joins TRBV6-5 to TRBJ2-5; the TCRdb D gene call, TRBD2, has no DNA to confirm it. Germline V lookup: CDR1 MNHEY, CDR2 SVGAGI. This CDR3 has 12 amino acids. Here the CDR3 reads CGSGGSSETQYF.

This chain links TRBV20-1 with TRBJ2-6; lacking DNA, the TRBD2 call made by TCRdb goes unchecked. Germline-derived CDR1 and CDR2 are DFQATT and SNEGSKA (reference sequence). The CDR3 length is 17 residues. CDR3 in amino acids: CSARDGTGARGANVLTF.

This CDR3 is CASSDARGGNTIYF. V and J are TRBV2 and TRBJ1-3; without DNA, the TCRdb call of TRBD1 cannot be checked. The CDR3 extends over 14 amino acids. In germline, CDR1 is SNHLY, CDR2 FYNNEI.